What follows is one TCR beta chain and its context. This sample was taken from a study of blood T cell repertoires in COVID-19. The table came from immunoSEQ multiplex PCR; TCRdb's copy has only in-frame clones and leaves some out. The profile shows almost 30,000 clones, around 67% of them singletons. The CDR3 extends over 17 amino acids. V lost 4 bases and J lost 5, with 23 bases in between. Germline lookup yields CDR1 SGHDN and CDR2 FVKESK. The chain couples TRBV14 to TRBJ2-5, with D perhaps TRBD2 (5 bases). This sequence was found in a human donor in a cohort sampled during active COVID-19. Material for sequencing was peripheral blood. Here the CDR3 reads CASSLLPLGGRRETQYF. As DNA, the CDR3 is TGTGCCAGCAGCCTGCTGCCCCTTGGCGGTAGGAGGGAGACCCAGTACTTC.